This T cell receptor beta chain was obtained from a study of blood T cell repertoires in COVID-19 (dated by TCRdb to 2018 to 2020). Looking at the study overall: The collaborator samples originated in the United States, Italy and Spain and spanned the acute and convalescent phases of COVID-19. Where available, HLA class I and class II types were obtained from metadata supplied by the sample provider rather than from assay-based typing. A freely available public database, intended as a resource for researchers studying the immune response to SARS-CoV-2, is where the repertoires were released. The samples were drawn from the first 160 participants of the ongoing ImmuneRACE study and from 1,200 or so subjects provided by 6 global collaborators. The prospective study material was composed of cDNA or gDNA derived from T cells, B-cell-depleted T cells, or PBMCs. The dataset comprised deeply sampled blood TCRbeta repertoires from subjects exposed to, actively infected with, or recovered from COVID-19. Nearly every sample came with metadata listing a de-identified subject ID, COVID-19 status, age in years and sex. Overall study outcomes, separate from this receptor: The amount of clinical and demographic metadata varied by source and participant and was provided uncurated.

In the prospective study, participants were about 18 to 100 years old, resided in 20 to 30 geographic areas of the United States, and were enrolled through a virtual design. To assign participants to cohorts, the prospective study relied on clinical history that participants themselves reported in a screening survey and a study questionnaire. ImmuneRACE Cohort 3 recovered participants were defined by two consecutive negative NP/OP PCR tests, healthcare professional clearance, or symptom resolution. In the prospective study, whole blood, serum and a nasopharyngeal or oropharyngeal swab were collected from each participant by mobile phlebotomists. Prospective study participants could optionally give additional blood draws and questionnaires over an approximately 2-month period. Prospective study blood samples were shipped either frozen or at room temperature before DNA extraction. From a lookup of the germline V gene, CDR1 and CDR2 are KGHSH and LQKENI. Trimming leaves V shorter by 8 bases and J shorter by 6 bases, with the junction holding 11 bases beyond the gene matches. Its CDR3 holds 15 amino acids, cysteine through phenylalanine. Only the CDR3 portion is preserved as DNA: 45 bases, with reading frame beginning at the first base.

In this sample, this clone turned up a few times. There is no known antigen for this receptor. It has no much larger one-base neighbor in the sample; base qualities were not kept. The immunoSEQ Assay, a bias-controlled multiplex PCR, was used to amplify TCRbeta CDR3 regions from genomic DNA. In the original analysis: Within the assay, amplification of reference gene primers was used to estimate how many nucleated cells each sample contained. Sequence reads were collapsed and filtered to measure the absolute abundance of every unique TCRbeta CDR3 rearrangement. Productive Simpson clonality was computed per sample as the square root of Simpson's diversity index over productive rearrangements. In its TCRdb copy, this immuneACCESS table keeps in-frame sequences only and misses some clones. Where compared with another copy, unresolved V genes explain less than half of these, and the others have no known cause. That table gives V, J and clone size, and the DNA gave D and trimming. A total of 140,000 or so clones appear in this sample, approximately 83% of them only once. The ten largest clones represent 9.2% of the sample.

The chain is made from TRBV18 and TRBJ2-2; 8 junctional bases match TRBD2. The TCR comes from a man aged 50 to 59 who had recovered from COVID-19. The sample comprised PBMCs or T cells enriched from blood (not recorded which). The CDR3 protein: CASGPGLGDAGELFF. The DNA sequence is TGTGCCAGCGGACCGGGACTAGGGGACGCCGGGGAGCTGTTTTTT.